This T cell receptor (beta chain) emerged from a study of blood T cells in healthy people across ages. The authors ran a second PCR of roughly 6 to 12 cycles using a sample-barcoded 5' primer and a J-beta primer mix. A template-switch adaptor that had 12 random nucleotides put a tag on each cDNA molecule. TCRdb passed the 5' RACE reads through MiXCR, listing each CDR3 protein once. Altogether roughly 1,500,000 distinct CDR3 sequences are present, about 35% being singletons, with the ten largest covering about 11%. Healthy Caucasian individuals from Russia aged 6 to 90 served as donors. The germline V gene encodes CDR1 DFQATT and CDR2 SNEGSKA (reference sequence). The CDR3 has 14 residues. V lost 0 bases and J 2 bases, leaving 11 bases between the germline ends. General observations from the study: The percentage of naive T cells correlated strongly with TCR beta diversity. It was held that diversity estimates obtained from one million T cells represented underestimates.

Turning to this clonotype: Its antigen is unidentified.

This clonotype was sampled from a woman in her 30s in good health. The chain is built from TRBV20-1 and TRBJ2-7, with unresolved D. Sequenced input: blood. The CDR3 DNA follows: TGCAGTGCTAGAGATTTTCCAGTAACCTACGAGCAGTACTTC. It yields the protein CSARDFPVTYEQYF.